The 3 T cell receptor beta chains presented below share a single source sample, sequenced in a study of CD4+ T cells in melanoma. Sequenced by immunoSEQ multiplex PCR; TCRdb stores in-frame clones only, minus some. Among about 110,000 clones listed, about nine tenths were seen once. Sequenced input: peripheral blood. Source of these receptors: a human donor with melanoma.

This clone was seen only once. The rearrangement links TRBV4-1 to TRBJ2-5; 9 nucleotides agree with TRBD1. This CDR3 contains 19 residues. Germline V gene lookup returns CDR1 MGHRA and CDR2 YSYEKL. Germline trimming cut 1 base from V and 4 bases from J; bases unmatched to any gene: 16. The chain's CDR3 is CASSQGWGRGQGNRETQYF. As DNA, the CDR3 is TGCGCCAGCAGCCAAGGATGGGGTAGAGGACAGGGGAACCGAGAGACCCAGTACTTC.

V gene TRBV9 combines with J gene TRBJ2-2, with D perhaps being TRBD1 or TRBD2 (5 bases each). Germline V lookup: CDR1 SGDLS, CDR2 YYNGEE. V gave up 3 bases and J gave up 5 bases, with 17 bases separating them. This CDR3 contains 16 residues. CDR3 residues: CASSGPGVGPTGELFF. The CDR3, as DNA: TGTGCCAGCAGCGGACCCGGGGTGGGGCCGACCGGGGAGCTGTTTTTT.

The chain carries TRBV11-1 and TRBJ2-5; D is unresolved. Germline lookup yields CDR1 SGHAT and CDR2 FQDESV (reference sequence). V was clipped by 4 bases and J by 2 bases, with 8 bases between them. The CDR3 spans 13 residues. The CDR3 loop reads CASSWTLQETQYF. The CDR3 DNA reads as TGTGCCAGCAGCTGGACCCTTCAAGAGACCCAGTACTTC. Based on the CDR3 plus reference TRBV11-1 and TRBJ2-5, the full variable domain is EAEVAQSPRYKITEKSQAVAFWCDPISGHATLYWYRQILGQGPELLVQFQDESVVDDSQLPKDRFSAERLKGVDSTLKIQPAELGDSAMYLCASSWTLQETQYFGPGTRLLVL.